This is a list of T cell receptor beta chains from one sample in a study of blood T cell repertoires in COVID-19. Here immunoSEQ multiplex PCR was the method, and the copy in TCRdb shows in-frame clones only, minus some. Of 80,000 to 95,000 clones listed, 70% to 90% are singletons. The source material was peripheral blood. These receptors originate from a human donor in a cohort sampled during active COVID-19. Both conserved end residues are part of each CDR3. Each record gives: V gene, clone size, D gene, J gene, CDR3 protein, CDR3 DNA. The D gene is left open where the match is weak. Not all rows give a size; the values are once, few, many and, for expanded clones, a class.

TRBV30,NA,TRBD1,TRBJ1-5,CAWSQSFGTGIQPQHF,TGTGCCTGGAGTCAGAGTTTCGGGACAGGGATTCAGCCCCAGCATTTT
TRBV27,NA,TRBD1,TRBJ2-7,CASSSRGQLSEQYF,TGTGCCAGCAGTTCAAGGGGGCAACTCTCCGAGCAGTACTTC
TRBV27,NA,NA,TRBJ1-2,CASSLIPPETFYGYTF,TGTGCCAGCAGTTTGATTCCTCCGGAGACCTTCTATGGCTACACCTTC
TRBV5-1,NA,NA,TRBJ2-7,CASSKTDEQYF,TGCGCCAGCAGCAAGACAGATGAGCAGTACTTC
TRBV12-3/TRBV12-4,NA,NA,TRBJ2-3,CASRRIADTQYF,TGTGCCAGCAGAAGAATAGCGGATACGCAGTATTTT
TRBV14,NA,NA,TRBJ1-5,CASSQVNRAAQPQHF,TGTGCCAGCAGCCAAGTTAACAGGGCGGCTCAGCCCCAGCATTTT
TRBV6-6,NA,NA,TRBJ2-7,CASSSSVRGEQYF,TGTGCCAGCAGTTCAAGCGTCAGGGGCGAGCAGTACTTC
TRBV5-6,NA,NA,TRBJ2-5,CASSLRETQYF,TGTGCCAGCAGCTTGCGAGAGACCCAGTACTTC
TRBV3-1/TRBV3-2,NA,TRBD1,TRBJ2-3,CASSQVSAGGGTDTQYF,TGTGCCAGCAGCCAAGTGTCGGCAGGGGGCGGGACAGATACGCAGTATTTT
TRBV25-1,NA,TRBD1,TRBJ1-6,CASSVRDRGSSPLHF,TGTGCCAGCAGTGTCCGGGACAGGGGCTCATCACCCCTCCACTTT
TRBV7-8,NA,NA,TRBJ1-2,CASSRTRDYGYTF,TGTGCCAGCAGCCGCACCAGGGACTATGGCTACACCTTC
TRBV6-2/TRBV6-3,few,TRBD1,TRBJ1-5,CASSRDRDWQPQHF,TGTGCCAGCAGTCGGGACAGGGATTGGCAGCCCCAGCATTTT
TRBV7-2,NA,NA,TRBJ1-1,CASSLFTGMNTEAFF,TGTGCCAGCAGCCTATTTACAGGGATGAACACTGAAGCTTTCTTT
TRBV18,NA,NA,TRBJ1-6,CASSPQGDNSPLHF,TGTGCCAGCTCACCACAGGGGGATAATTCACCCCTCCACTTT
TRBV28,NA,TRBD1,TRBJ1-2,CASRPNPGQGANYGYTF,TGTGCCAGCAGACCAAATCCGGGACAGGGGGCTAACTATGGCTACACCTTC
TRBV11-2,NA,NA,TRBJ1-1,CASSSRIGGTEAFF,TGTGCCAGCAGCTCCAGGATCGGGGGCACTGAAGCTTTCTTT
TRBV27,NA,TRBD1,TRBJ1-4,CASSSRGRGEKLFF,TGTGCCAGCAGTTCCAGGGGGCGAGGTGAAAAACTGTTTTTT
TRBV4-1,NA,NA,TRBJ1-1,CASSQFQGEAFF,TGCGCCAGCAGCCAATTCCAGGGTGAAGCTTTCTTT
TRBV18,NA,NA,TRBJ1-5,CASSRGDSNQPQHF,TGTGCCAGCTCACGGGGGGATAGCAATCAGCCCCAGCATTTT
TRBV7-9,few,NA,TRBJ1-1,CASSQRGQGWTEAFF,TGTGCCAGCAGCCAGCGGGGGCAGGGGTGGACTGAAGCTTTCTTT
TRBV3-1/TRBV3-2,few,TRBD1,TRBJ1-1,CASSQAGTGSTEAFF,TGTGCCAGCAGCCAAGCGGGGACAGGGAGCACTGAAGCTTTCTTT
TRBV13,NA,TRBD1,TRBJ1-4,CASSSPGGSNEKLFF,TGTGCCAGCAGCTCCCCAGGGGGAAGTAATGAAAAACTGTTTTTT